This record looks at one T cell receptor beta chain sequence and its context. Its antigen is unknown. This entry is derived from a study of CD8+ T cells in alopecia areata. About the study: After 6 to 18 months of tofacitinib, follow-up continued 6 months off drug. General study points: It was less clear whether patients shared TCRs than it was in mice, possibly because of HLA. Greater clonality was observed in lesional scalp samples, especially alopecia totalis/universalis, versus normal scalp. Tofacitinib yielded significantly lower scalp clonality and fewer expanded CD8+ clones among the top 100.

Trimming removed 5 bases at V and 10 bases at J, with 21 bases between. This CDR3 is 15 amino acids long. Germline V gene data show CDR1 as SGHTA and CDR2 as FQGNSA. RNA extraction was followed by reverse transcription into cDNA, which acted as the sequencing template. Libraries were prepared by immunoSEQ multiplex PCR; TCRdb keeps only in-frame clonotypes and omits some of them. The sample contains over 200,000 clones, 55% to 70% of which appear only once. The treatment here: oral pan-JAK inhibitor, 5-10 mg twice daily. The clonotype comes from a human donor with alopecia areata. V usage is TRBV7-2 and J usage is TRBJ2-1, with D perhaps matching TRBD2 (6 bases). The specimen was CD4+ T cells sorted from blood, collected at week 4, from a patient treated with tofacitinib. The CDR3 region is CASSRRRGLLEEQFF. CDR3 coding DNA: TGTGCCAGCAGCCGTCGACGGGGACTCCTCGAGGAGCAGTTCTTC.